These 24 T cell receptor beta chains originate from one sample sequenced in a study of shared clonotypes between healthy human individuals. TCRdb keeps only in-frame clones here, not all; method: immunoSEQ multiplex PCR. The sample includes over 2 million clones, just under 95% of them seen just once. Sequenced sample: naive CD4+ T cells from PBMCs. The subset here: CD45RA+ positively selected. The receptors here all came from a man aged 18 to 35 in good health. Some clones in this sample may be carry-over from other donors' samples.

This clone occurred once. The chain has TRBV5-1 and TRBJ1-2; D may be TRBD1 (5 bases). CDR1 is SGHRS, CDR2 YFSETQ, per germline. CDR3 length: 14 residues. V gave up 7 bases and J gave up 6 bases, with 19 bases separating them. CDR3 DNA: TGCGCCAGCGGACATACGGGGGAGAAGGATGGCTACACCTTC. Translated, it gives CASGHTGEKDGYTF.

The chain recombines TRBV5-6 with TRBJ2-1; D is perhaps TRBD1 or TRBD2 (5 bases each). The CDR3 covers 17 residues. The germline V gene has CDR1 SGHDT and CDR2 YYEEEE. V lost 4 bases and J 5 bases, leaving 22 bases between the germline ends. CDR3 loop: CASSPARGVWYDNEQFF. CDR3 DNA: TGTGCCAGCAGCCCCGCGAGGGGCGTGTGGTACGACAATGAGCAGTTCTTC.

This chain joins TRBV7-3 and TRBJ1-1; D gene uncertain. The CDR3 runs to 13 residues. V was clipped by 5 bases and J by 5 bases, with 12 bases between them. Germline CDR1 is SGHTA and CDR2 is FQGTGA. The CDR3: CASSDLKNTEAFF. The CDR3 bases are TGTGCCAGCAGCGACCTCAAGAATACTGAAGCTTTCTTT.

CDR3 residues: CASSLRAGGINTEAFF. CDR3 bases: TGCGCCAGCAGCTTGAGAGCAGGGGGCATTAACACTGAAGCTTTCTTT. The chain couples TRBV5-1 to TRBJ1-1; 8 bases fit TRBD1. The V gene's germline CDR1 is SGHRS and CDR2 YFSETQ. V gave up 1 base and J gave up 2 bases; unmatched junction bases: 7. This CDR3 contains 16 residues.

The chain has TRBV5-5 and TRBJ1-1; 8 nucleotides line up with TRBD1. The CDR3 is made up of 15 amino acids. CDR1 SGHKS and CDR2 YYEKEE come from the germline V gene (reference sequence). V lost 0 bases to trimming and J lost 5 bases; unmatched junction nucleotides: 6. CDR3 sequence (DNA): TGTGCCAGCAGCTTGGAGGACAGGGTATGGACTGAAGCTTTCTTT. Translated, it gives CASSLEDRVWTEAFF.

The chain carries TRBV30 and TRBJ2-2; maybe TRBD1 (6 bases). Germline loops: CDR1 GTSNPN, CDR2 SVGIG (reference sequence). Trimming removed 5 bases at V and 5 bases at J, with 15 bases between. The CDR3 totals 14 residues. As DNA, the CDR3 is TGTGCCTGGGAACGGACAGTCCCGACCGGGGAGCTGTTTTTT. Its translation is CAWERTVPTGELFF.

The chain carries TRBV5-8 and TRBJ2-5; D ambiguous. This CDR3 has 14 amino acids. Germline V gene sequence: CDR1 SGHTS, CDR2 YDEGEE. Trimming took 0 bases from V and 5 from J, leaving 11 bases between them. CDR3 sequence (DNA): TGTGCCAGCAGCTTGGTCTGGGGTAGGGAGACCCAGTACTTC. It is translated as CASSLVWGRETQYF.

Remarks on this clone: Other DNA sequences in the sample encode the same CDR3. V gene TRBV29-1 combines with J gene TRBJ1-2; 7 bases agree with TRBD1. The CDR3 has 11 amino acids. J gave up 3 bases and V 6 bases, and 1 base lay outside the gene matches. Germline V CDR1 and CDR2: SQVTM, ANQGSEA. The DNA for the CDR3 is TGCAGCGTCGGGACAGACTATGGCTACACCTTC. This encodes CSVGTDYGYTF. Full variable domain (missing parts from reference TRBV29-1 and TRBJ1-2): SAVISQKPSRDICQRGTSLTIQCQVDSQVTMMFWYRQQPGQSLTLIATANQGSEATYESGFVIDKFPISRPNLTFSTLTVSNMSPEDSSIYLCSVGTDYGYTFGSGTRLTVV.

This rearrangement joins TRBV4-3 to TRBJ1-5; no clear D. The CDR3 is 13 residues long. V lost 0 bases, J lost 7 bases, and 7 bases lay in between. Per the germline V gene, CDR1 is LGHNA and CDR2 is YSLEER. The CDR3 bases are TGCGCCAGCAGCCAAGATGGGGAACAGCCCCAGCATTTT. The encoded protein is CASSQDGEQPQHF.

V usage is TRBV28 and J usage is TRBJ2-7; D not certain. Germline values: CDR1 MDHEN, CDR2 SYDVKM. This CDR3 region has 12 residues. The V end lost 6 bases, the J end lost 7 bases, and 13 bases lay between the germline ends. The CDR3 sequence is CASSPKWSEQYF. CDR3 coding DNA: TGTGCCAGCAGCCCTAAGTGGTCAGAGCAGTACTTC.

This chain links TRBV4-1 with TRBJ1-4; TRBD1 is a possible D gene (6 bases). Germline values: CDR1 MGHRA, CDR2 YSYEKL. The CDR3 has 16 residues. The V and J ends lost 4 bases and 7 bases respectively, with 19 bases between them. The CDR3 reads CASSPPLPGHREKLFF. The CDR3 nucleotides read TGCGCCAGCAGCCCACCTTTGCCGGGACACCGTGAAAAACTGTTTTTT.

The V gene is TRBV4-1, the J gene TRBJ1-5, with a tentative D call TRBD1 (5 bases). CDR3 length: 16 amino acids. V was trimmed by 2 bases and J by 2 bases, leaving 13 bases between them. Germline-derived CDR1 and CDR2 are MGHRA and YSYEKL. The CDR3 nucleotides read TGCGCCAGCAGCCAATTTGCAGGGTCGGGCAATCAGCCCCAGCATTTT. Its translation: CASSQFAGSGNQPQHF.

V usage is TRBV28 and J usage is TRBJ1-1; TRBD1 matches at 7 bases. CDR1 is MDHEN and CDR2 is SYDVKM in the germline V gene. The length of the CDR3 is 13 residues. CDR3 region: CAEGRQGTPEAFF. CDR3 bases: TGTGCTGAGGGGCGACAGGGTACGCCTGAAGCTTTCTTT.

The J gene is TRBJ2-1, the V gene TRBV29-1, with 8 bases that match TRBD2. The CDR3 extends over 13 amino acids. Germline trimming cut 4 bases from V and 7 bases from J; bases unmatched to any gene: 6. Germline CDR1 reads SQVTM; CDR2 reads ANQGSEA. Written as DNA, the CDR3 is TGCAGCGTTGGCCACGGGAGGGATAATGAGCAGTTCTTC. It specifies CSVGHGRDNEQFF.

The CDR3 sequence: CASSLYGLAGNEQFF. CDR3 sequence (DNA): TGTGCCAGCAGCTTATACGGACTAGCGGGGAATGAGCAGTTCTTC. The chain recombines TRBV7-2 with TRBJ2-1; TRBD2 matches at 12 bases. The trim removed 2 bases at V and 7 bases at J, leaving 3 bases unmatched. The CDR3 runs to 15 residues. CDR1 and CDR2 from the germline V gene are SGHTA and FQGNSA.

Here the CDR3 DNA reads TGTGCCAGCAGTTCATTCGGGGGCAGGGCGAATGGCTACACCTTC. The encoded protein is CASSSFGGRANGYTF. The chain uses TRBV27 and TRBJ1-2; maybe TRBD1 (6 bases). Germline values: CDR1 MNHEY, CDR2 SMNVEV (reference sequence). The CDR3 contains 15 residues. The ends were cut back, 4 bases at V and 6 bases at J, with 18 bases in the middle.

This chain links TRBV9 with TRBJ1-5, with D unclear. The germline V gene encodes CDR1 SGDLS and CDR2 YYNGEE. V was clipped by 3 bases and J by 7 bases, with 17 bases between them. The CDR3 spans 15 residues. CDR3 sequence: CASSGFEYGGQPQHF. For the CDR3, the DNA is TGTGCCAGCAGCGGATTCGAATACGGTGGGCAGCCCCAGCATTTT.

Only a few counts were recorded for this clone. Other DNA sequences of this sample code for an identical CDR3. The CDR3 bases are TGTGCCAGCAGCTTGGTGGGCAGCCAAGAGACCCAGTACTTC. Encoded protein: CASSLVGSQETQYF. The rearrangement uses TRBV5-4 and TRBJ2-5; D remains unclear. V lost 0 bases and J lost 1, with 7 bases in between. The germline V gene encodes CDR1 SGHNT and CDR2 YYREEE (reference sequence). The CDR3 extends over 14 amino acids.

This clone has just a few counts. The same CDR3 also results from other DNA sequences found in this sample. This chain links TRBV29-1 with TRBJ1-1, with D unclear. Germline assignment: CDR1 SQVTM and CDR2 ANQGSEA. Trimming shortened V by 1 base and J by 3 bases, and 6 bases separated the two germline ends. The CDR3 runs to 12 residues. The DNA for the CDR3 is TGCAGCGTTGAAGGGGTGGACACTGAAGCTTTCTTT. Translated: CSVEGVDTEAFF.

The chain employs TRBV29-1 and TRBJ2-6; TRBD1 might be the D (6 bases). The CDR3 is 13 amino acids. CDR1 SQVTM and CDR2 ANQGSEA come from the germline V gene. V lost 7 bases and J lost 4, with 11 bases in between. DNA for the CDR3: TGCAGCGCTACAGGGTTCGGGGCCAACGTCCTGACTTTC. Translated, it gives CSATGFGANVLTF.

The CDR3: CASSLGQGNMNTEAFF. The CDR3, as DNA: TGTGCCAGCTCACTTGGACAGGGTAACATGAACACTGAAGCTTTCTTT. The rearrangement joins TRBV18 to TRBJ1-1; 8 nucleotides line up with TRBD1. CDR1 KGHSH and CDR2 LQKENI come from the germline V gene. The CDR3 is 16 residues long. J gave up 0 bases and V 4 bases, and 7 bases lay outside the gene matches. The whole variable domain, remainder taken from reference TRBV18 and TRBJ1-1, is NAGVMQNPRHLVRRRGQEARLRCSPMKGHSHVYWYRQLPEEGLKFMVYLQKENIIDESGMPKERFSAEFPKEGPSILRIQQVVRGDSAAYFCASSLGQGNMNTEAFFGQGTRLTVV.

This chain connects TRBV2 to TRBJ2-7; 9 bases are a match to TRBD2. The V gene end was trimmed by 3 bases and the J gene end by 9 bases; junction bases not matched to a gene: 12. This CDR3 spans 15 amino acids. From germline, CDR1 is SNHLY and CDR2 FYNNEI. The CDR3 spells CASSEAVGSGSVQYF. Written as DNA, the CDR3 is TGTGCCAGCAGTGAGGCTGTGGGTAGCGGGAGTGTGCAGTACTTC.

This clone has only one observation. The V call is TRBV2, the J call TRBJ1-1; weak D call: TRBD1 (5 bases). Germline assignment: CDR1 SNHLY and CDR2 FYNNEI. The CDR3 extends over 12 amino acids. Trimming removed 8 bases at V and 4 bases at J, with 11 bases between. The CDR3: CASGAGLTEAFF. The CDR3 DNA reads as TGTGCCAGCGGAGCAGGGCTCACTGAAGCTTTCTTT.

The chain couples TRBV30 to TRBJ2-7; the match to TRBD2 covers 8 bases. The CDR3 loop spans 12 amino acids. The V gene's germline CDR1 is GTSNPN and CDR2 SVGIG (reference sequence). Unmatched junction bases numbered 6, after V lost 4 bases and J lost 7 bases. CDR3 loop: CAWTGRAGEQYF. CDR3 DNA: TGTGCCTGGACCGGGAGGGCCGGGGAGCAGTACTTC.